This TCR beta chain was observed in a study of cytomegalovirus exposure and HLA in healthy donors. Study details: Drawn from HLA-typed donors, tens of millions of unique TCRs were held in an early data release. General study results and limits: Earlier analysis yielded a pattern in which most TCR beta V segments were productive about 90% or about 30% of the time. The later analysis indicated that the majority of CMV-associated TCR beta chains appeared HLA-restricted.

CDR1 is MDHEN, CDR2 SYDVKM, per germline. Trimming removed 11 bases from V and 2 bases from J, with 7 bases in between. The CDR3 length is 11 residues. Primers: 60 Vbeta forward and 13 Jbeta reverse. Only in-frame clones appear in the TCRdb table, and some are missing; sequencing was by immunoSEQ multiplex PCR. The repertoire holds around 210,000 clones, with 65% to 80% as singletons. This clone was found once. Its antigen remains unknown. Source material: PBMCs. This sequence joins TRBV28 and TRBJ1-5; D not resolved. The sequence came from a man between 50 and 59 years old in good health and CMV-seronegative. The CDR3 spells CAASGNQPQHF. In nucleotides, the CDR3 is TGTGCCGCGTCCGGCAATCAGCCCCAGCATTTT.